This T cell receptor (beta chain) derives from a study of blood T cell repertoires in COVID-19. Study-wide background: Some COVID-19 samples were acute and others convalescent; all came from the United States, Italy and Spain. T cells, B-cell-depleted T cells, or PBMCs provided the cDNA or gDNA that served as material.

Methods used by the authors: It was from reference gene primer amplification that nucleated cell counts were estimated. The method was immunoSEQ multiplex PCR; TCRdb's version includes in-frame clones alone and lacks a portion of them. V, J and clone size derive from that table, while D and trimming were established from the DNA sequence. The profile shows 150,000 to 160,000 clones, around 80% of them singletons. Germline CDR1 MDHEN, CDR2 SYDVKM. This CDR3 spans 12 amino acids. Trimming removed 2 bases from V and 3 bases from J, with 5 bases in between. Material: peripheral blood. The TCR was taken from a woman in her fifties or sixties with acute or convalescent COVID-19. The chain employs TRBV28 and TRBJ2-7; no clear D gene. The DNA for the CDR3 is TGTGCCAGCAGTTTAGGCAGCTACGAGCAGTACTTC. Its translation is CASSLGSYEQYF. Drawing the rest from reference TRBV28 and TRBJ2-7, the complete variable domain is DVKVTQSSRYLVKRTGEKVFLECVQDMDHENMFWYRQDPGLGLRLIYFSYDVKMKEKGDIPEGYSVSREKKERFSLILESASTNQTSMYLCASSLGSYEQYFGPGTRLTVT.